Here is one TCR beta chain with its context. Naive CD8 populations comprised CD45RO-negative cells positively selected for CCR7, excluding terminally differentiated effector memory CD45RA+ cells. This specimen comes from a study of shared clonotypes between healthy human individuals. The CDR3 runs 12 residues. V gave up 2 bases and J gave up 9 bases, with 9 bases separating them. Germline V gene sequence: CDR1 MNHEY, CDR2 SMNVEV (reference sequence). Some clones are missing from TCRdb's copy, which holds only in-frame ones; the method was immunoSEQ multiplex PCR. The profile shows about 820,000 clones, more than 85% of them singletons.

This clonotype was obtained from a man aged 25 to 40 in good health. The specimen was naive CD8+ T cells sorted from blood. The chain employs TRBV27 and TRBJ2-3; D is ambiguous. DNA for the CDR3: TGTGCCAGCAGTTTACTTGGGTCCACGCAGTATTTT. Translated: CASSLLGSTQYF.